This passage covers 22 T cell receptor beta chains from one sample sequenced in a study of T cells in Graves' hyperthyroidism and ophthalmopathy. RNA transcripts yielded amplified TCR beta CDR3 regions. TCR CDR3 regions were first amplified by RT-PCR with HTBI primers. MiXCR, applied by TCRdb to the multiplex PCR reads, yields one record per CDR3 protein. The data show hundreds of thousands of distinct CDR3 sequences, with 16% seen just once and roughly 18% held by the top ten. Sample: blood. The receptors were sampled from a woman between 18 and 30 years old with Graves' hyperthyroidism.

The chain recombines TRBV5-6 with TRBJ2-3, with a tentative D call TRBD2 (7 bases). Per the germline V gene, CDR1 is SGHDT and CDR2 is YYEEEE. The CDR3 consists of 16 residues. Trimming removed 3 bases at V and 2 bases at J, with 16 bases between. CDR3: CASSWTQGGTTDTQYF. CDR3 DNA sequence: TGTGCCAGCAGCTGGACACAGGGAGGGACCACAGATACGCAGTATTTT.

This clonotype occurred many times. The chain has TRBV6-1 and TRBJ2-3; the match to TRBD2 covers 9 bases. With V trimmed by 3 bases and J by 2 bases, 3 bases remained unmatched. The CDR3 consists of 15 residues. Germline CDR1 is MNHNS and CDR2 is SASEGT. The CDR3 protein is CASSDRGRVTDTQYF. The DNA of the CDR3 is TGTGCCAGCAGTGATCGCGGGAGGGTCACAGATACGCAGTATTTT.

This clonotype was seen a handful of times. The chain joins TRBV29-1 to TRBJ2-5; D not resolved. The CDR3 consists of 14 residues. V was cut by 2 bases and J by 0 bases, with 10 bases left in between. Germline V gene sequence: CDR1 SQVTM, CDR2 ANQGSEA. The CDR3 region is CSVENWTDQETQYF. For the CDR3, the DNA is TGCAGCGTTGAAAACTGGACGGACCAAGAGACCCAGTACTTC. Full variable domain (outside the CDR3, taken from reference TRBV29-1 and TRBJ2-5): SAVISQKPSRDICQRGTSLTIQCQVDSQVTMMFWYRQQPGQSLTLIATANQGSEATYESGFVIDKFPISRPNLTFSTLTVSNMSPEDSSIYLCSVENWTDQETQYFGPGTRLLVL.

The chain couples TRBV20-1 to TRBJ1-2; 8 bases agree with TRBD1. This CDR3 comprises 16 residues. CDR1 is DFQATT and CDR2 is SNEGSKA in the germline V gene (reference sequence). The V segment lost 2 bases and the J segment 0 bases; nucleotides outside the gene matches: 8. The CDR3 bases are TGCAGTGCTAGACGGACAGGGTTACTCTCTAACTATGGCTACACCTTC. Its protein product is CSARRTGLLSNYGYTF.

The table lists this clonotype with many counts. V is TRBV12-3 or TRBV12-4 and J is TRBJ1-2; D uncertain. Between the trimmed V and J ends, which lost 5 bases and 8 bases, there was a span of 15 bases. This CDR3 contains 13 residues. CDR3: CASSTSTAGGYTF. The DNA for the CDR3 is TGTGCCAGCAGTACCTCCACGGCTGGGGGCTACACCTTC.

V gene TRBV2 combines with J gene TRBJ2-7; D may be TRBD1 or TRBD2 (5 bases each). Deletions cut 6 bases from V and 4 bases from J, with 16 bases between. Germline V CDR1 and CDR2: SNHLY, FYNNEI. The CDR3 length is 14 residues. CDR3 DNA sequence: TGTGCCAGCAGCTTTCCGGGACCAAAATACGAGCAGTACTTC. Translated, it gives CASSFPGPKYEQYF.

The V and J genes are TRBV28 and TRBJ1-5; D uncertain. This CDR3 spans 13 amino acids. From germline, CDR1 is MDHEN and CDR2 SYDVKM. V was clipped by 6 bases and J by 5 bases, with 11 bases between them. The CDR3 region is CASSSADHQPQHF. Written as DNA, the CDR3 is TGTGCCAGCAGCTCGGCCGATCATCAGCCCCAGCATTTT.

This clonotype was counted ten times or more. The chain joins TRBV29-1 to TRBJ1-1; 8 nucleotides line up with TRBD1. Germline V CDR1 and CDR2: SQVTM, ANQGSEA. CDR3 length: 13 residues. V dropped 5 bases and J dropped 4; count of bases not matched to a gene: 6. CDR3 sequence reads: CSVRWTGSTEAFF. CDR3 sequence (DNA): TGCAGCGTTAGATGGACAGGGAGCACTGAAGCTTTCTTT.

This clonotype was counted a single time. The chain's CDR3 is CATSRPNQPQHF. The CDR3 DNA is TGTGCCACCAGCAGACCGAATCAGCCCCAGCATTTT. J is TRBJ1-5 and V is TRBV15; D ambiguous. The CDR3 totals 12 residues. V was shortened by 2 bases and J by 4 bases, with 3 bases between the two germline ends. Germline CDR1 and CDR2: LNHNV and YYDKDF (reference sequence). Variable domain in full (rest from reference TRBV15 and TRBJ1-5): DAMVIQNPRYQVTQFGKPVTLSCSQTLNHNVMYWYQQKSSQAPKLLFHYYDKDFNNEADTPDNFQSRRPNTSFCFLDIRSPGLGDTAMYLCATSRPNQPQHFGDGTRLSIL.

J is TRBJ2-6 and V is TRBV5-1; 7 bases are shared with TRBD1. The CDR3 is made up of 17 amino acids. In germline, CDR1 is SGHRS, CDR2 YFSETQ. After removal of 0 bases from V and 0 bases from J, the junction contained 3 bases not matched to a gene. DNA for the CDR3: TGCGCCAGCAGCTTGGCCAGGGGGAGCTCTGGGGCCAACGTCCTGACTTTC. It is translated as CASSLARGSSGANVLTF.

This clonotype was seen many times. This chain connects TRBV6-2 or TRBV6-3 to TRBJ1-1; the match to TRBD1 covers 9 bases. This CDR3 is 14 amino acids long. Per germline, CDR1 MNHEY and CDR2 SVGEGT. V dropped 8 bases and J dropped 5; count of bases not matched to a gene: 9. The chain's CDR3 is CASRTDRGRTEAFF. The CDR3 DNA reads TGTGCCAGCCGAACCGACAGGGGGAGGACTGAAGCTTTCTTT.

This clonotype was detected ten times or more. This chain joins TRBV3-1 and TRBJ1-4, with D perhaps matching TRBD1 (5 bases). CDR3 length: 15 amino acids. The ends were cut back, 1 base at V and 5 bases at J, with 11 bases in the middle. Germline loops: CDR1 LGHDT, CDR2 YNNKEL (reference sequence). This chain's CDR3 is CASSQGYGGNEKLFF. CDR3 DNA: TGTGCCAGCAGCCAAGGATACGGGGGGAATGAAAAACTGTTTTTT.

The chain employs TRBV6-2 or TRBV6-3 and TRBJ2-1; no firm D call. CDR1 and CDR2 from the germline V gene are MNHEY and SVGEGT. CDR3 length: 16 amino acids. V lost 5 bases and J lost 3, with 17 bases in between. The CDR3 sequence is CASSPNTAWVYNEQFF. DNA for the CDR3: TGTGCCAGCAGTCCTAACACCGCCTGGGTCTACAATGAGCAGTTCTTC.

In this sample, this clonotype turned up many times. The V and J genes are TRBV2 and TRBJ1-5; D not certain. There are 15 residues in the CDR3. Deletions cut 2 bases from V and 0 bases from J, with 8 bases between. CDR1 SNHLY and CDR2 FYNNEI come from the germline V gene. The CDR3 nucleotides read TGTGCCAGCAGTGAAAGGACCGATAGCAATCAGCCCCAGCATTTT. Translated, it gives CASSERTDSNQPQHF.

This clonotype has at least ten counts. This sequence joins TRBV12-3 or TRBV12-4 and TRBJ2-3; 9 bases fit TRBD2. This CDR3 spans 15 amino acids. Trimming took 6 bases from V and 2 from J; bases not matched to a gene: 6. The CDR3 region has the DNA TGTGCCAGCAGGCAGACTAGCGGATACACAGATACGCAGTATTTT. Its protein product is CASRQTSGYTDTQYF.

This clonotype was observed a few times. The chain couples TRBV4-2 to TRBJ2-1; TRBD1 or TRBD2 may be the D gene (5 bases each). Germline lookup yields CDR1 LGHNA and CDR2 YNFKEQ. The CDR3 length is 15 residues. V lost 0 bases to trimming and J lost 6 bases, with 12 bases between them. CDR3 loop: CASSQDPGTGNEQFF. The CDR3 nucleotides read TGTGCCAGCAGCCAAGACCCTGGGACCGGCAATGAGCAGTTCTTC.

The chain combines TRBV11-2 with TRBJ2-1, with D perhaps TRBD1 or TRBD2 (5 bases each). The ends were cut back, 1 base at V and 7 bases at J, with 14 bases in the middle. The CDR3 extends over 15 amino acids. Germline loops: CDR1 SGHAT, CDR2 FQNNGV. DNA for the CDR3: TGTGCCAGCAGCTTAGTGGGGCTAGCCGGAAATGAGCAGTTCTTC. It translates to CASSLVGLAGNEQFF.

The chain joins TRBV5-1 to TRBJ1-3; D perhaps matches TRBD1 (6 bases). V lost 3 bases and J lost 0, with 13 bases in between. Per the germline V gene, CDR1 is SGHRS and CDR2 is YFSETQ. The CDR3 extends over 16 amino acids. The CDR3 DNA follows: TGCGCCAGCAGCTCGACAGGACACTACTCTGGAAACACCATATATTTT. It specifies CASSSTGHYSGNTIYF.

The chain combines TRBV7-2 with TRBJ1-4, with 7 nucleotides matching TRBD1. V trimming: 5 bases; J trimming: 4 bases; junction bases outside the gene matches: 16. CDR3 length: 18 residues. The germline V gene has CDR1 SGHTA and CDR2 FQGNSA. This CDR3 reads CASSQGGTPRGNNEKLFF. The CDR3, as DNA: TGTGCCAGCAGCCAGGGGGGGACCCCCAGGGGGAATAATGAAAAACTGTTTTTT.

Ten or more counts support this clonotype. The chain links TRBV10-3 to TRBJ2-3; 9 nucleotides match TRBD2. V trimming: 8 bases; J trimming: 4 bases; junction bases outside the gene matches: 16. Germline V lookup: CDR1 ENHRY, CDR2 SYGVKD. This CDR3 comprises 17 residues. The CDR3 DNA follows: TGTGCCATCGCAGACCCAGCGGGAGGAGATGAAGCAGATACGCAGTATTTT. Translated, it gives CAIADPAGGDEADTQYF.

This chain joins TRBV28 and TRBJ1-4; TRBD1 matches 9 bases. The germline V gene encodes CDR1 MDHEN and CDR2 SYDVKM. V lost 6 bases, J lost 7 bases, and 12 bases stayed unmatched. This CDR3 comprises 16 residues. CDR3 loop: CASSFSSTGGFEKLFF. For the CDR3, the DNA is TGTGCCAGCAGCTTTAGTTCGACAGGGGGATTTGAAAAACTGTTTTTT.

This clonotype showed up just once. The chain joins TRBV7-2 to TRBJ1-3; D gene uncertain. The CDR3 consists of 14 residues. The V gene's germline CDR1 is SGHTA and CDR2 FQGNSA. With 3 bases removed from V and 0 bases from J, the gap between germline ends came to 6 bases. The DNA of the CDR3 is TGTGCCAGCAGCTTCACATTCTCTGGAAACACCATATATTTT. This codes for CASSFTFSGNTIYF.